This T cell receptor beta chain was found in a study of T-cell memory formation after mild COVID-19. Worth noting for this clonotype: Its specificity is not known.

Notes on the study in general: Clones that contracted clustered mainly in CM and EM if CD4+ and in EMRA if CD8+.

TCRdb fed the 5' RACE reads into MiXCR, producing one record per CDR3 protein. The table has about 470,000 distinct CDR3 sequences, 18% seen once; the top ten hold approximately 13%. The material sequenced was PBMCs or a T cell subset sorted from them (not recorded which). The sequence was collected from an adult woman who had mild COVID-19 (a few samples of this study predate the infection). Cell type and time point are not known.

In nucleotides, the CDR3 is TGCAGCGTTGCTGTGGGGCGGGATCAGCCCCAGCATTTT. It yields the protein CSVAVGRDQPQHF. The J gene is TRBJ1-5, the V gene TRBV29-1; tentatively, D is TRBD1 (5 bases). Germline V gene sequence: CDR1 SQVTM, CDR2 ANQGSEA. Deletions cut 4 bases from V and 5 bases from J, with 12 bases between. The CDR3 extends over 13 amino acids. Based on the CDR3 plus reference TRBV29-1 and TRBJ1-5, the full variable domain is SAVISQKPSRDICQRGTSLTIQCQVDSQVTMMFWYRQQPGQSLTLIATANQGSEATYESGFVIDKFPISRPNLTFSTLTVSNMSPEDSSIYLCSVAVGRDQPQHFGDGTRLSIL.